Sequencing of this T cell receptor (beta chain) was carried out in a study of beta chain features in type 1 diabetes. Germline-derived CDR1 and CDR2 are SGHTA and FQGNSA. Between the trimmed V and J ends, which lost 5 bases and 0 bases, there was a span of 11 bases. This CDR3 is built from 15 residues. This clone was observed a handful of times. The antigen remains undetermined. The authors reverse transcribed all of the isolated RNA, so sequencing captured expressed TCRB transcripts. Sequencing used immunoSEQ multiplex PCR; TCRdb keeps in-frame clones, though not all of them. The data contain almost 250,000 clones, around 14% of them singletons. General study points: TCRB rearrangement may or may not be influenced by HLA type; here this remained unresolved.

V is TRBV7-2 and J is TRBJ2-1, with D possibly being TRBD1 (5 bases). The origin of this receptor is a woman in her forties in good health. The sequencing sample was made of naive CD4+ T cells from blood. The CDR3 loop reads CASSRDSSSYNEQFF. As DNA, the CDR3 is TGTGCCAGCAGCCGTGACAGCAGCTCCTACAATGAGCAGTTCTTC.